What follows are 24 T cell receptor beta chains derived from one specimen sequenced in a study of radiotherapy plus CTLA-4 blockade in lung cancer. The table came from immunoSEQ multiplex PCR; TCRdb's copy has only in-frame clones and leaves some out. The data hold some 51,000 clones, with around 75% observed a single time. The sample was peripheral blood, taken from a patient treated with radiotherapy plus ipilimumab. The receptors originated from a human donor with non-small cell lung cancer who had a complete response to radiotherapy plus ipilimumab.

The chain links TRBV7-9 to TRBJ2-1, with 9 bases matching TRBD2. Unmatched junction bases numbered 18, after V lost 5 bases and J lost 4 bases. The germline gives CDR1 SEHNR, CDR2 FQNEAQ (reference sequence). The length of the CDR3 is 19 residues. CDR3 sequence reads: CASSLNTDPLAGTYNEQFF. The CDR3 nucleotides read TGTGCCAGCAGCCTGAATACAGATCCTCTAGCGGGAACTTACAATGAGCAGTTCTTC.

This clone has only a few counts. V is TRBV9 and J is TRBJ2-2; possibly TRBD2 for D (5 bases). CDR1 SGDLS and CDR2 YYNGEE come from the germline V gene. The CDR3 spans 16 residues. V was trimmed by 1 base and J by 4 bases, leaving 14 bases between them. CDR3 protein: CASSVSSGLFTGELFF. CDR3 DNA: TGTGCCAGCAGCGTAAGTTCAGGACTGTTCACCGGGGAGCTGTTTTTT.

The chain is built from TRBV5-4 and TRBJ1-4, with 7 bases fitting TRBD1. J gave up 3 bases and V 3 bases, and 2 bases lay outside the gene matches. The CDR3 extends over 14 amino acids. Germline CDR1 is SGHNT and CDR2 is YYREEE (reference sequence). CDR3 nucleotides: TGTGCCAGCAGCTCGCAGGGGGCTAATGAAAAACTGTTTTTT. It is translated as CASSSQGANEKLFF.

V gene TRBV13 combines with J gene TRBJ2-5; TRBD2 matches at 14 bases. Unmatched junction bases numbered 9, after V lost 5 bases and J lost 7 bases. Germline V lookup: CDR1 PRHDT, CDR2 FYEKMQ (reference sequence). This CDR3 has 16 amino acids. CDR3 region: CASSKGLAGERGTQYF. The CDR3 region has the DNA TGTGCCAGCAGCAAGGGACTAGCGGGAGAGAGAGGGACCCAGTACTTC.

The DNA of the CDR3 is TGTGCCAGCAGGGCGACTAGGGACACAGATACGCAGTATTTT. Protein product: CASRATRDTDTQYF. The chain employs TRBV6-1 and TRBJ2-3; tentative D call: TRBD2 (6 bases). The V end lost 6 bases, the J end lost 2 bases, and 12 bases lay between the germline ends. Per the germline V gene, CDR1 is MNHNS and CDR2 is SASEGT. The CDR3 has 14 residues.

The chain joins TRBV28 to TRBJ1-5; D uncertain. Trimming took 5 bases from V and 0 from J, leaving 11 bases between them. The CDR3 runs to 15 residues. CDR1 and CDR2 (germline): MDHEN, SYDVKM. The CDR3 region has the DNA TGTGCCAGCAGTCGGGAACAGTATAGCAATCAGCCCCAGCATTTT. Encoded protein: CASSREQYSNQPQHF.

Worth noting for this clone: In the same sample, other DNA sequences code for this CDR3. V is TRBV30 and J is TRBJ1-1; no clear D. The CDR3 is made up of 12 amino acids. The germline V and J ends were trimmed by 4 bases and 0 bases, with 6 bases remaining between them. CDR1 is GTSNPN, CDR2 SVGIG, per germline (reference sequence). As DNA, the CDR3 is TGTGCCTGGACGCGGCTGAACACTGAAGCTTTCTTT. The encoded protein is CAWTRLNTEAFF. Supplemented by reference TRBV30 and TRBJ1-1, the full variable domain reads SQTIHQWPATLVQPVGSPLSLECTVEGTSNPNLYWYRQAAGRGLQLLFYSVGIGQISSEVPQNLSASRPQDRQFILSSKKLLLSDSGFYLCAWTRLNTEAFFGQGTRLTVV.

The chain couples TRBV29-1 to TRBJ2-5; 13 bases agree with TRBD2. The length of the CDR3 is 14 residues. Looked up from germline, CDR1 is SQVTM and CDR2 is ANQGSEA. The V gene end was trimmed by 8 bases and the J gene end by 4 bases; junction bases not matched to a gene: 7. Here the CDR3 DNA reads TGCAGCTTGTGGACTAGCGGGGGCCCAGAGACCCAGTACTTC. This sequence encodes CSLWTSGGPETQYF.

A single count supports this clone. The rearrangement uses TRBV7-2 and TRBJ2-4; maybe TRBD1 (6 bases). V was shortened by 1 base and J by 0 bases, with 16 bases between the two germline ends. The CDR3 is made up of 18 amino acids. Germline CDR1 and CDR2: SGHTA and FQGNSA. The CDR3 here is CASSLDRGIKIAKNIQYF. CDR3 coding DNA: TGTGCCAGCAGCTTAGATAGGGGGATAAAAATAGCCAAAAACATTCAGTACTTC. Full variable domain (missing parts from reference TRBV7-2 and TRBJ2-4): GAGVSQSPSNKVTEKGKDVELRCDPISGHTALYWYRQSLGQGLEFLIYFQGNSAPDKSGLPSDRFSAERTGGSVSTLTIQRTQQEDSAVYLCASSLDRGIKIAKNIQYFGAGTRLSVL.

The V and J genes are TRBV5-1 and TRBJ1-1, with a tentative D call TRBD1 (6 bases). The CDR3 runs 14 residues. Germline loops: CDR1 SGHRS, CDR2 YFSETQ. The V and J ends lost 5 bases and 0 bases respectively, with 11 bases between them. The CDR3: CASRRQVMNTEAFF. The DNA of the CDR3 is TGCGCCAGCAGACGACAGGTAATGAACACTGAAGCTTTCTTT.

The chain joins TRBV12-5 to TRBJ1-2; 9 nucleotides match TRBD1. The V segment lost 2 bases and the J segment 1 base; nucleotides outside the gene matches: 5. Looked up from germline, CDR1 is LGHNT and CDR2 is FRNRAP. The CDR3 runs 16 residues. In nucleotides, the CDR3 is TGTGCTAGTGGTTTGTCGACAGGGGGAGGTAACTATGGCTACACCTTC. Its protein product is CASGLSTGGGNYGYTF.

This sequence joins TRBV18 and TRBJ2-1, with 11 bases lining up with TRBD2. Germline lookup yields CDR1 KGHSH and CDR2 LQKENI. Trimming at V came to 5 bases and at J to 8 bases, leaving 11 bases not matched to a gene. This CDR3 contains 16 residues. The CDR3 sequence is CASSSVSGRAGYEQFF. The CDR3 nucleotides are TGTGCCAGCTCATCTGTTAGCGGGAGGGCCGGGTATGAGCAGTTCTTC.

The chain carries TRBV19 and TRBJ2-6; 11 bases match TRBD1. In germline, CDR1 is LNHDA, CDR2 SQIVND (reference sequence). After removal of 6 bases from V and 2 bases from J, the junction contained 9 bases not matched to a gene. The CDR3 loop spans 18 amino acids. CDR3 DNA sequence: TGTGCCAGTAGACCGCGGACAGGGGGCTTTACTGGGGCCAACGTCCTGACTTTC. Translating it yields CASRPRTGGFTGANVLTF.

V usage is TRBV6-5 and J usage is TRBJ2-1; 7 bases fit TRBD2. Germline V gives CDR1 MNHEY, CDR2 SVGAGI. This CDR3 spans 15 amino acids. The J segment lost 0 bases and the V segment lost 2 bases, leaving 1 base of the junction unmatched. The CDR3 sequence: CASSYGGGSYNEQFF. For the CDR3, the DNA is TGTGCCAGCAGTTACGGGGGGGGCTCCTACAATGAGCAGTTCTTC.

The genes are TRBV5-4 and TRBJ2-4, with unresolved D. The V end was cut by 0 bases, the J end by 8 bases, with 12 bases between. This CDR3 has 14 residues. Germline V gene data show CDR1 as SGHNT and CDR2 as YYREEE (reference sequence). CDR3 loop: CASSLDQARYIQYF. The CDR3 DNA is TGTGCCAGCAGCTTGGACCAGGCCAGGTACATTCAGTACTTC.

The rearrangement joins TRBV7-9 to TRBJ1-1; 7 bases are shared with TRBD1. The CDR3 sequence is 15 residues long. Germline V gene data show CDR1 as SEHNR and CDR2 as FQNEAQ (reference sequence). The V gene end was trimmed by 4 bases and the J gene end by 0 bases; junction bases not matched to a gene: 5. The CDR3, as DNA: TGTGCCAGCAGCTCGTACAGGGGTATGAACACTGAAGCTTTCTTT. Residues: CASSSYRGMNTEAFF.

Written as DNA, the CDR3 is TGTGCCAGCAGCTCCTTCGGGCTAGCGGATTCCTACGAGCAGTACTTC. This sequence encodes CASSSFGLADSYEQYF. This sequence joins TRBV7-2 and TRBJ2-7, with 7 bases fitting TRBD2. With V trimmed by 4 bases and J by 1 base, 10 bases remained unmatched. Germline loops: CDR1 SGHTA, CDR2 FQGNSA. The CDR3 is made up of 16 amino acids.

The CDR3 DNA reads TGTGCCAGCGAACCCGTTACAGGGGGCTCTCTTAGTTACACCTTC. Amino acid sequence: CASEPVTGGSLSYTF. This rearrangement joins TRBV7-2 to TRBJ1-2, with 9 bases fitting TRBD1. V trimming: 8 bases; J trimming: 11 bases; junction bases outside the gene matches: 18. CDR3 length equals 15 residues. Germline CDR1 SGHTA, CDR2 FQGNSA.

This chain links TRBV9 with TRBJ2-5; D might be TRBD2 (6 bases). V shed 3 bases and J shed 5 bases, with 14 bases lying between them. The CDR3 runs to 14 residues. Germline CDR1 reads SGDLS; CDR2 reads YYNGEE. The CDR3, as DNA: TGTGCCAGCAGCGATGATACTAGCTGGGAGACCCAGTACTTC. As protein: CASSDDTSWETQYF.

The chain recombines TRBV6-6 with TRBJ1-5; D remains unclear. CDR3 length: 14 residues. The germline V gene has CDR1 MNHNY and CDR2 SVGAGI (reference sequence). V lost 8 bases, J lost 0 bases, and 11 bases lay in between. CDR3 nucleotides: TGTGCCAGCCGCGGCACCTATAGCAATCAGCCCCAGCATTTT. Its translation is CASRGTYSNQPQHF.

V usage is TRBV5-1 and J usage is TRBJ1-1; TRBD1 is a possible D gene (6 bases). This CDR3 region has 14 residues. The ends were cut back, 1 base at V and 0 bases at J, with 7 bases in the middle. The germline V gene encodes CDR1 SGHRS and CDR2 YFSETQ. CDR3 DNA sequence: TGCGCCAGCAGCTTGACAGGGATGAACACTGAAGCTTTCTTT. Protein: CASSLTGMNTEAFF.

The CDR3 DNA sequence: TGTGCCAGCCGTTCCCAGGGGTGGAATTCACCCCTCCACTTT. It is translated as CASRSQGWNSPLHF. J is TRBJ1-6 and V is TRBV6-5, with D perhaps matching TRBD1 (6 bases). The CDR3 has 14 residues. The germline CDR1 and CDR2 sequences are MNHEY and SVGAGI. Trimming stripped 8 bases from V and 7 bases from J, with 15 bases between.

The rearrangement links TRBV18 to TRBJ1-6, with 9 bases lining up with TRBD1. Germline V gene sequence: CDR1 KGHSH, CDR2 LQKENI. J was trimmed by 7 bases and V by 3 bases; bases with no gene match: 13. The CDR3 is 18 amino acids. The CDR3 DNA follows: TGTGCCAGCTCACCTAAAGAACAGGGGGCTACATCGAATTCACCCCTCCACTTT. This sequence encodes CASSPKEQGATSNSPLHF. Full variable domain (outside the CDR3, taken from reference TRBV18 and TRBJ1-6): NAGVMQNPRHLVRRRGQEARLRCSPMKGHSHVYWYRQLPEEGLKFMVYLQKENIIDESGMPKERFSAEFPKEGPSILRIQQVVRGDSAAYFCASSPKEQGATSNSPLHFGNGTRLTVT.

This rearrangement joins TRBV30 to TRBJ2-1; possibly TRBD2 for D (6 bases). V lost 3 bases, J lost 4 bases, and 28 bases lay in between. CDR1 and CDR2 from the germline V gene are GTSNPN and SVGIG (reference sequence). CDR3 size: 19 residues. CDR3 loop: CAWRSLKERASRRYNEQFF. As DNA, the CDR3 is TGTGCCTGGAGGTCACTAAAAGAGCGGGCCTCACGGAGATACAATGAGCAGTTCTTC.